This passage covers 21 T cell receptor beta chains from one sample sequenced in a study of blood T cell repertoires in COVID-19. Some clones are missing from TCRdb's copy, which holds only in-frame ones; the method was immunoSEQ multiplex PCR. Found here are around 180,000 clones, more than 75% of them singletons; the top ten hold under 9.5%. The sequencing sample was made of PBMCs or T cells enriched from blood (not recorded which). These TCRs come from a woman in her thirties who had recovered from COVID-19.

This clone was found once. The J gene is TRBJ1-2, the V gene TRBV3-1 (or the pseudogene TRBV3-2), with a possible D match to TRBD1 (5 bases). Germline V gives CDR1 LGHDT, CDR2 YNNKEL (reference sequence). There are 17 residues in the CDR3. V dropped 0 bases and J dropped 14 bases, with 28 bases sitting between them. The CDR3 is CASSQENGGTVIRRRTF. The CDR3 nucleotides read TGTGCCAGCAGCCAAGAAAACGGGGGAACAGTAATTCGAAGGCGTACCTTC.

This chain uses TRBV5-4 with TRBJ1-1; no clear D. This CDR3 is 13 amino acids long. V was cut by 4 bases and J by 10 bases, with 17 bases left in between. Germline V gene sequence: CDR1 SGHNT, CDR2 YYREEE (reference sequence). Here the CDR3 reads CASSQDHVEGAFF. CDR3 DNA sequence: TGTGCCAGCAGCCAGGATCACGTCGAGGGAGCTTTCTTT.

The CDR3 DNA sequence: TGTGCCAGCAGCTTAGAACCTTCGACTAGCGGGCTTTCCTACAATGAGCAGTTCTTC. This codes for CASSLEPSTSGLSYNEQFF. This chain joins TRBV11-3 and TRBJ2-1, with 10 bases fitting TRBD2. V dropped 0 bases and J dropped 1; count of bases not matched to a gene: 9. This CDR3 is built from 19 residues. The germline gives CDR1 SGHNT, CDR2 YENEEA.

This sequence joins TRBV18 and TRBJ2-1; TRBD1 aligns across 11 bases. Germline values: CDR1 KGHSH, CDR2 LQKENI. J was trimmed by 7 bases and V by 2 bases; bases with no gene match: 4. CDR3 length: 15 amino acids. The CDR3 bases are TGTGCCAGCTCACCAACGGACAGGGGGCTGAATGAGCAGTTCTTC. The encoded protein is CASSPTDRGLNEQFF. The full variable domain, in which reference TRBV18 and TRBJ2-1 provide the parts outside the CDR3, is NAGVMQNPRHLVRRRGQEARLRCSPMKGHSHVYWYRQLPEEGLKFMVYLQKENIIDESGMPKERFSAEFPKEGPSILRIQQVVRGDSAAYFCASSPTDRGLNEQFFGPGTRLTVL.

J is TRBJ2-3 and V is TRBV19; 8 bases are a match to TRBD2. The CDR3 length is 16 residues. The V and J ends lost 7 bases and 4 bases, in that order; junction bases with no gene match: 13. The germline V gene has CDR1 LNHDA and CDR2 SQIVND (reference sequence). In nucleotides, the CDR3 is TGTGCCAGTAAACCAGCGGGAGCCACCATGGCAGATACGCAGTATTTT. Protein: CASKPAGATMADTQYF.

The chain recombines TRBV19 with TRBJ2-2; 8 nucleotides align to TRBD1. CDR3 size: 16 residues. The germline gives CDR1 LNHDA, CDR2 SQIVND (reference sequence). J lost 6 bases, V lost 7 bases, and 13 bases had no gene match. The CDR3 here is CASTPGQGGFAGELFF. DNA for the CDR3: TGTGCCAGTACCCCCGGACAGGGAGGATTCGCCGGGGAGCTGTTTTTT. The complete variable domain, with remaining parts taken from reference TRBV19 and TRBJ2-2, reads DGGITQSPKYLFRKEGQNVTLSCEQNLNHDAMYWYRQDPGQGLRLIYYSQIVNDFQKGDIAEGYSVSREKKESFPLTVTSAQKNPTAFYLCASTPGQGGFAGELFFGEGSRLTVL.

The CDR3 sequence is CASHGATAGELFF. DNA of the CDR3: TGTGCCAGCCATGGGGCTACCGCCGGGGAGCTGTTTTTT. The J gene is TRBJ2-2, the V gene TRBV27; D perhaps matches TRBD1 (5 bases). This CDR3 has 13 residues. CDR1 and CDR2 from the germline V gene are MNHEY and SMNVEV (reference sequence). V dropped 8 bases and J dropped 6 bases, with 13 bases sitting between them.

The chain combines TRBV5-1 with TRBJ1-2; D possibly corresponds to TRBD1 (5 bases). Per germline, CDR1 SGHRS and CDR2 YFSETQ. V gave up 0 bases and J gave up 6 bases, with 9 bases separating them. CDR3 size: 13 residues. As DNA, the CDR3 is TGCGCCAGCAGCTTGGGGTCAGGGAATGGCTACACCTTC. Its translation: CASSLGSGNGYTF.

The genes are TRBV2 and TRBJ1-5, with D possibly being TRBD1 (6 bases). The V and J ends lost 4 bases and 6 bases respectively, with 16 bases between them. Germline assignment: CDR1 SNHLY and CDR2 FYNNEI. The CDR3 loop spans 15 amino acids. CDR3 sequence (DNA): TGTGCCAGCAGTGTTGGGGGGGCGCGGGGTCAGCCCCAGCATTTT. This sequence encodes CASSVGGARGQPQHF.

This rearrangement joins TRBV15 to TRBJ1-4; D is undetermined. Germline assignment: CDR1 LNHNV and CDR2 YYDKDF (reference sequence). Trimming removed 2 bases from V and 11 bases from J, with 15 bases in between. The CDR3 consists of 14 residues. Here the CDR3 reads CATSRSNGEDKLFF. CDR3 DNA sequence: TGTGCCACCAGCAGATCCAACGGGGAGGACAAACTGTTTTTT.

This clone was observed once. The chain carries TRBV27 and TRBJ2-1; TRBD2 aligns across 7 bases. V lost 1 base and J lost 4; bases outside the gene matches: 4. The CDR3 runs 15 residues. Germline lookup yields CDR1 MNHEY and CDR2 SMNVEV (reference sequence). DNA of the CDR3: TGTGCCAGCAGTTTATACCTAGCGGAATACAATGAGCAGTTCTTC. Amino acid sequence: CASSLYLAEYNEQFF.

The chain joins TRBV28 to TRBJ1-1, with unresolved D. V lost 7 bases and J lost 2, with 17 bases in between. From germline, CDR1 is MDHEN and CDR2 SYDVKM. This CDR3 is 15 amino acids long. Here the CDR3 reads CASTSLAGGNTEAFF. CDR3 sequence (DNA): TGTGCCAGCACCTCTTTAGCGGGAGGAAACACTGAAGCTTTCTTT.

The V gene is TRBV11-2, the J gene TRBJ2-3; 12 bases are shared with TRBD2. The CDR3 extends over 16 amino acids. V was clipped by 5 bases and J by 6 bases; unmatched bases: 9. In germline, CDR1 is SGHAT, CDR2 FQNNGV. The CDR3 here is CASSAGLAGLGDTQYF. DNA of the CDR3: TGTGCCAGCAGCGCGGGACTAGCGGGCCTCGGGGATACGCAGTATTTT. Filled out from reference TRBV11-2 and TRBJ2-3, the complete variable domain reads EAGVAQSPRYKIIEKRQSVAFWCNPISGHATLYWYQQILGQGPKLLIQFQNNGVVDDSQLPKDRFSAERLKGVDSTLKIQPAKLEDSAVYLCASSAGLAGLGDTQYFGPGTRLTVL.

The chain couples TRBV2 to TRBJ2-1, with D maybe TRBD2 (5 bases). CDR1 is SNHLY, CDR2 FYNNEI, per germline. The V and J ends lost 3 bases and 3 bases respectively, with 15 bases between them. This CDR3 has 16 residues. The CDR3: CASSDGSDSFYNEQFF. DNA of the CDR3: TGTGCCAGCAGTGATGGGTCGGACTCGTTCTACAATGAGCAGTTCTTC.

The chain combines TRBV5-1 with TRBJ2-2, with 10 bases identical to TRBD1. The CDR3 has 18 amino acids. CDR1 and CDR2 (germline): SGHRS, YFSETQ. The V segment lost 4 bases and the J segment 4 bases; nucleotides outside the gene matches: 13. CDR3 loop: CASSAGTGDLMFTGELFF. The CDR3 DNA sequence: TGCGCCAGCAGCGCCGGGACAGGGGATTTAATGTTCACCGGGGAGCTGTTTTTT.

This sequence joins TRBV28 and TRBJ2-5; TRBD1 matches 8 bases. Trimming took 2 bases from V and 4 from J; bases not matched to a gene: 15. The V gene's germline CDR1 is MDHEN and CDR2 SYDVKM. This CDR3 region has 18 residues. The CDR3 bases are TGTGCCAGCAGTTTACTTCCGGACAGGGAAGAGTTGGGAGAGACCCAGTACTTC. Translating gives CASSLLPDREELGETQYF.

The CDR3: CSVEGLAGDNEQFF. The CDR3 nucleotides read TGCAGCGTTGAAGGACTAGCGGGAGACAATGAGCAGTTCTTC. The J gene is TRBJ2-1, the V gene TRBV29-1, with 12 bases lining up with TRBD2. Trimming at V came to 1 base and at J to 5 bases, leaving 0 bases not matched to a gene. The CDR3 runs to 14 residues. Germline-derived CDR1 and CDR2 are SQVTM and ANQGSEA.

With regard to this clone: This same CDR3 is encoded by further DNA sequences in the sample. The chain has TRBV6-5 and TRBJ2-7, with 7 bases aligning to TRBD1. V lost 0 bases to trimming and J lost 2 bases; unmatched junction nucleotides: 4. This CDR3 spans 15 amino acids. CDR1 is MNHEY and CDR2 is SVGAGI in the germline V gene. In nucleotides, the CDR3 is TGTGCCAGCAGTTACTCAGGGGGCGGTCCCTACGAGCAGTACTTC. It is translated as CASSYSGGGPYEQYF.

The gene calls are TRBV11-2 and TRBJ2-3; the D gene is possibly TRBD1 (5 bases). CDR3 size: 14 residues. Between the trimmed V and J ends, which lost 0 bases and 4 bases, there was a span of 8 bases. The germline V gene has CDR1 SGHAT and CDR2 FQNNGV. The CDR3 bases are TGTGCCAGCAGCTTAGAAAGACAGTCAGATACGCAGTATTTT. It translates to CASSLERQSDTQYF.

This clone showed up just once. The rearrangement joins TRBV10-3 to TRBJ2-2; TRBD2 aligns across 10 bases. V lost 6 bases to trimming and J lost 7 bases; unmatched junction nucleotides: 5. The germline V gene has CDR1 ENHRY and CDR2 SYGVKD. The CDR3 consists of 14 residues. As DNA, the CDR3 is TGTGCCATCAGCCCTAGCGGGAGCGGCGGGGAGCTGTTTTTT. Amino acid sequence: CAISPSGSGGELFF.

V is TRBV28 and J is TRBJ1-2, with D unclear. This CDR3 is built from 16 residues. V was trimmed by 6 bases and J by 5 bases, leaving 22 bases between them. The germline CDR1 and CDR2 sequences are MDHEN and SYDVKM. CDR3 DNA: TGTGCCAGCAGGGGAGGACCGATCCTGAACAAATATGGCTACACCTTC. Amino acid sequence: CASRGGPILNKYGYTF.